The rows below give T cell receptor beta chains drawn from one sample of a study of blood T cell repertoires in COVID-19. Profiling relied on immunoSEQ multiplex PCR, and the TCRdb table lists in-frame clones only, not all of them. The sample contains about 440,000 clones, about 90% of which appear only once. The sequenced sample consisted of PBMCs or T cells enriched from blood (not recorded which). The receptors originated from a woman between 18 and 29 years old with acute COVID-19. CDR3s include the opening cysteine and the closing phenylalanine or tryptophan.

v_call	j_call	cdr3_aa
TRBV7-2	TRBJ2-1	CASSDITSGRIYEQFF
TRBV18	TRBJ2-3	CASSENSVTDTQYF
TRBV5-1	TRBJ1-4	CASSTTGWEKLFF
TRBV27	TRBJ1-3	CASSPSSGNTIYF
TRBV10-3	TRBJ1-1	CATTGASTEAFF
TRBV7-9	TRBJ2-7	CASSLTSLAAQEQYF
TRBV14	TRBJ1-4	CASSQTGADEKLFF
TRBV28	TRBJ1-5	CASINRDYNQPQHF
TRBV4-1	TRBJ2-4	CASSQERIGTGQYF
TRBV28	TRBJ1-2	CASNRVGGSGGYGYTF
TRBV5-6	TRBJ1-5	CASSLTGRSNQPQHF
TRBV6-1	TRBJ2-2	CASSKATGFTGELFF
TRBV23-1	TRBJ2-1	CASSRSDNEQFF
TRBV3-1/TRBV3-2	TRBJ2-1	CASSQHHEQFF
TRBV2	TRBJ2-7	CASSLTGIAAEQYF
TRBV19	TRBJ2-7	CASSIRDRTYEQYF
TRBV9	TRBJ1-3	CASSESPSGNTIYF
TRBV5-4	TRBJ1-1	CASSSPVGQGLMNTEAFF
TRBV5-5	TRBJ1-2	CASSLVPGNGYTF
TRBV29-1	TRBJ1-5	CSVTTDREAQHF